The rows below give T cell receptor beta chains drawn from one sample of a study of monozygotic twins with inflammatory bowel disease. TCRdb re-analyzed the 5' RACE reads; it lists each CDR3 protein once, without DNA. The table lists some 450,000 distinct CDR3 sequences. Sequencing input: blood. These receptors all stem from a human donor with ulcerative colitis or Crohn's disease, or a healthy co-twin of an affected twin (not recorded which). The CDR3 runs from the conserved cysteine through the conserved F or W. Fields, in order: CDR3 length, V gene, clone size, J gene, CDR3 protein. Clone size is stated in some rows and not others, as once, few, many or a class when expanded.

CDR3 length: 12; V gene: TRBV20-1; clone size: NA; J gene: TRBJ1-1; CDR3 protein: CRGGWLNTEAFF
CDR3 length: 15; V gene: TRBV2; clone size: NA; J gene: TRBJ2-3; CDR3 protein: CASSETSGRADTQYF
CDR3 length: 16; V gene: TRBV19; clone size: NA; J gene: TRBJ1-5; CDR3 protein: CASSIGGGNNNQPQHF
CDR3 length: 15; V gene: TRBV12-3/TRBV12-4; clone size: NA; J gene: TRBJ1-5; CDR3 protein: CASSPWGQNYQPQHF
CDR3 length: 14; V gene: TRBV5-1; clone size: NA; J gene: TRBJ1-2; CDR3 protein: CASSLVAESGGYTF
CDR3 length: 17; V gene: TRBV7-6; clone size: medium-sized; J gene: TRBJ2-1; CDR3 protein: CASSFLTGDSSYNEQFF
CDR3 length: 15; V gene: TRBV12-5; clone size: NA; J gene: TRBJ1-4; CDR3 protein: CASGLGDRVAEKLFF
CDR3 length: 15; V gene: TRBV5-1; clone size: NA; J gene: TRBJ2-1; CDR3 protein: CASSLTSSSYNEQFF
CDR3 length: 16; V gene: TRBV6-5; clone size: NA; J gene: TRBJ2-1; CDR3 protein: CASSYFGRPSYNEQFF
CDR3 length: 13; V gene: TRBV6-5; clone size: NA; J gene: TRBJ1-2; CDR3 protein: CASGETGDYGYTF
CDR3 length: 15; V gene: TRBV3-1; clone size: NA; J gene: TRBJ2-1; CDR3 protein: CASSQGGPGGDEQFF
CDR3 length: 16; V gene: TRBV5-4; clone size: NA; J gene: TRBJ2-1; CDR3 protein: CASSSGTEKSYNEQFF
CDR3 length: 16; V gene: TRBV12-3/TRBV12-4; clone size: NA; J gene: TRBJ2-5; CDR3 protein: CASSLHVAGVRETQYF
CDR3 length: 14; V gene: TRBV29-1; clone size: NA; J gene: TRBJ2-5; CDR3 protein: CSVVLAGRQETQYF
CDR3 length: 16; V gene: TRBV14; clone size: NA; J gene: TRBJ2-3; CDR3 protein: CASSPLAGSRTDTQYF
CDR3 length: 13; V gene: TRBV7-9; clone size: NA; J gene: TRBJ1-5; CDR3 protein: CASGFTSNQPQHF
CDR3 length: 17; V gene: TRBV7-2; clone size: NA; J gene: TRBJ2-1; CDR3 protein: CASSSSSTVNSYNEQFF
CDR3 length: 15; V gene: TRBV15; clone size: NA; J gene: TRBJ1-1; CDR3 protein: CATSRGTAMNTEAFF
CDR3 length: 17; V gene: TRBV7-2; clone size: NA; J gene: TRBJ2-6; CDR3 protein: CASSWTRREAGANVLTF
CDR3 length: 14; V gene: TRBV5-1; clone size: NA; J gene: TRBJ2-7; CDR3 protein: CASFKDGRPYEQYF
CDR3 length: 15; V gene: TRBV6-1; clone size: NA; J gene: TRBJ2-7; CDR3 protein: CASSAGLAGAYEQYF
CDR3 length: 16; V gene: TRBV6-1; clone size: NA; J gene: TRBJ2-5; CDR3 protein: CASSESPAGGSKTQYF
CDR3 length: 14; V gene: TRBV5-1; clone size: NA; J gene: TRBJ1-1; CDR3 protein: CASRVGGPDTEAFF
CDR3 length: 15; V gene: TRBV25-1; clone size: NA; J gene: TRBJ2-7; CDR3 protein: CASSVLGDGFYEQYF
CDR3 length: 13; V gene: TRBV6-1; clone size: NA; J gene: TRBJ1-1; CDR3 protein: CACKRVTAPEAFF
CDR3 length: 15; V gene: TRBV5-1; clone size: NA; J gene: TRBJ2-5; CDR3 protein: CASSFSGGFQETQYF
CDR3 length: 16; V gene: TRBV12-3/TRBV12-4; clone size: NA; J gene: TRBJ2-1; CDR3 protein: CASSPGVGEPYNEQFF
CDR3 length: 16; V gene: TRBV18; clone size: NA; J gene: TRBJ1-1; CDR3 protein: CASSPPGRPPNTEAFF
CDR3 length: 14; V gene: TRBV6-1; clone size: NA; J gene: TRBJ1-1; CDR3 protein: CASRSINLSRGAFF
CDR3 length: 12; V gene: TRBV30; clone size: NA; J gene: TRBJ1-2; CDR3 protein: CAWKGDLSGYTF
CDR3 length: 13; V gene: TRBV29-1; clone size: NA; J gene: TRBJ2-2; CDR3 protein: CSVEQGTTGELFF
CDR3 length: 14; V gene: TRBV2; clone size: NA; J gene: TRBJ2-3; CDR3 protein: CASSGGTGPDTQYF
CDR3 length: 15; V gene: TRBV28; clone size: NA; J gene: TRBJ2-3; CDR3 protein: CASSAPGGGTDTQYF
CDR3 length: 16; V gene: TRBV24-1; clone size: NA; J gene: TRBJ2-1; CDR3 protein: CATSAPRGMSHNEQFF
CDR3 length: 13; V gene: TRBV7-3; clone size: NA; J gene: TRBJ2-2; CDR3 protein: CASARARTGELFF
CDR3 length: 14; V gene: TRBV6-2/TRBV6-3; clone size: NA; J gene: TRBJ2-7; CDR3 protein: CASSYDEGAYEQYF
CDR3 length: 13; V gene: TRBV5-1; clone size: NA; J gene: TRBJ1-1; CDR3 protein: CASSQTGQGEAFF
CDR3 length: 14; V gene: TRBV20-1; clone size: NA; J gene: TRBJ2-1; CDR3 protein: CSAAYRDSYNEQFF
CDR3 length: 15; V gene: TRBV27; clone size: NA; J gene: TRBJ2-3; CDR3 protein: CASSLTGLPPDTQYF
CDR3 length: 14; V gene: TRBV29-1; clone size: NA; J gene: TRBJ1-1; CDR3 protein: CSVEVDRGPTEAFF
CDR3 length: 16; V gene: TRBV6-4; clone size: NA; J gene: TRBJ1-1; CDR3 protein: CASSARTGAGNTEAFF
CDR3 length: 12; V gene: TRBV29-1; clone size: NA; J gene: TRBJ2-7; CDR3 protein: CSVRREAYEQYF
CDR3 length: 15; V gene: TRBV4-2; clone size: NA; J gene: TRBJ1-4; CDR3 protein: CASSQLSATNEKLFF
CDR3 length: 17; V gene: TRBV4-1; clone size: NA; J gene: TRBJ1-2; CDR3 protein: CASSQEGLGPINYGYTF
CDR3 length: 16; V gene: TRBV12-3/TRBV12-4; clone size: NA; J gene: TRBJ2-2; CDR3 protein: CASSLFPGKNTGELFF
CDR3 length: 15; V gene: TRBV5-4; clone size: NA; J gene: TRBJ2-2; CDR3 protein: CASSLPAVPLGELFF
CDR3 length: 12; V gene: TRBV9; clone size: NA; J gene: TRBJ2-3; CDR3 protein: CASSVGLRTQYF
CDR3 length: 13; V gene: TRBV20-1; clone size: NA; J gene: TRBJ2-7; CDR3 protein: CRGGLSTSYEQYF